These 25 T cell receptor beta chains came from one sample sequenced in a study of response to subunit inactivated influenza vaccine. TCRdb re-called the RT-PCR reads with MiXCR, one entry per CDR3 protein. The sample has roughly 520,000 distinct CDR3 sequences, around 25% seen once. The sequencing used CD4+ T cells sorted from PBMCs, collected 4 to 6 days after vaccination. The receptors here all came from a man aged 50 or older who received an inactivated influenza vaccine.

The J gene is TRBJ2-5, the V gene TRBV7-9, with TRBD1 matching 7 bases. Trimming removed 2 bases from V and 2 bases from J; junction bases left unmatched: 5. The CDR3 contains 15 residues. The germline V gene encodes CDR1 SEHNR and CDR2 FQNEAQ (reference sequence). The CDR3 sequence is CASSLFGQEQETQYF. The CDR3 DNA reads TGTGCCAGCAGCTTATTCGGACAGGAGCAAGAGACCCAGTACTTC.

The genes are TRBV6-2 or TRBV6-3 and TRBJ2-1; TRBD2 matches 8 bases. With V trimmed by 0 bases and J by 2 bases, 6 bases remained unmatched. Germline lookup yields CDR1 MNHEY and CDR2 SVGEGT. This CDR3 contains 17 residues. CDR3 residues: CASSYSFGSGAYNEQFF. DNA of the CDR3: TGTGCCAGCAGTTACTCCTTTGGTAGCGGGGCCTACAATGAGCAGTTCTTC.

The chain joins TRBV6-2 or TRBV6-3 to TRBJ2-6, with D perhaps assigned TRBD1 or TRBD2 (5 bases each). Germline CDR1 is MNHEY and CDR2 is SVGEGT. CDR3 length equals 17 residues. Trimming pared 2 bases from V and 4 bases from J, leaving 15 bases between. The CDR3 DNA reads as TGTGCCAGCAGTTACGGTGGGGGAGTTGGAGGGGCCAACGTCCTGACTTTC. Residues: CASSYGGGVGGANVLTF.

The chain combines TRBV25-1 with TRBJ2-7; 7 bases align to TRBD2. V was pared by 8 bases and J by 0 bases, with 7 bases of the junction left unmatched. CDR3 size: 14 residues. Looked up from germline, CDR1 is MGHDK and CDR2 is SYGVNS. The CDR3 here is CASGAGDGSYEQYF. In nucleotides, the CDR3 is TGTGCCAGCGGGGCGGGGGACGGCTCCTACGAGCAGTACTTC.

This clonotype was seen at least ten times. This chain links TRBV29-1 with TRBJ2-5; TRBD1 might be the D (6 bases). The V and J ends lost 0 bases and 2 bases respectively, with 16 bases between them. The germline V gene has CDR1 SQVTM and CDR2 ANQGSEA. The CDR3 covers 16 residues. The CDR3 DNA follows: TGCAGCGTTGAAGATCTTGTCTGGGACACGCAAGAGACCCAGTACTTC. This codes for CSVEDLVWDTQETQYF. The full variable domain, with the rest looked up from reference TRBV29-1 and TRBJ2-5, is SAVISQKPSRDICQRGTSLTIQCQVDSQVTMMFWYRQQPGQSLTLIATANQGSEATYESGFVIDKFPISRPNLTFSTLTVSNMSPEDSSIYLCSVEDLVWDTQETQYFGPGTRLLVL.

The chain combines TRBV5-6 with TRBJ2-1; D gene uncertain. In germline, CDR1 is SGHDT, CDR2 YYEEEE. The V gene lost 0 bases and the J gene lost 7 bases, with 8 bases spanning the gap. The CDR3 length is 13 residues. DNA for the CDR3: TGTGCCAGCAGCTTGGCCAATGGGAATGAGCAGTTCTTC. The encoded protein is CASSLANGNEQFF.

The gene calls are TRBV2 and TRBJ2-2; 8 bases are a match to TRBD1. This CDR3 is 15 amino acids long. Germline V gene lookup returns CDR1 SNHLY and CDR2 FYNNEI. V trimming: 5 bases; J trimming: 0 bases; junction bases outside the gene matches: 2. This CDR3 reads CASSNRGSNTGELFF. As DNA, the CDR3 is TGTGCCAGCAGTAACAGGGGGTCGAACACCGGGGAGCTGTTTTTT. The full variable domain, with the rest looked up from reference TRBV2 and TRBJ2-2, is EPEVTQTPSHQVTQMGQEVILRCVPISNHLYFYWYRQILGQKVEFLVSFYNNEISEKSEIFDDQFSVERPDGSNFTLKIRSTKLEDSAMYFCASSNRGSNTGELFFGEGSRLTVL.

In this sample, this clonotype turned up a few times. The CDR3 protein is CASSLGFVGRTDTQYF. The DNA of the CDR3 is TGCGCCAGCAGCTTGGGGTTTGTGGGACGCACAGATACGCAGTATTTT. The V and J genes are TRBV5-1 and TRBJ2-3; D is possibly TRBD1 or TRBD2 (5 bases each). This CDR3 is built from 16 residues. Per germline, CDR1 SGHRS and CDR2 YFSETQ. V gave up 0 bases and J gave up 1 base, with 12 bases separating them. The whole variable domain, remainder taken from reference TRBV5-1 and TRBJ2-3, is KAGVTQTPRYLIKTRGQQVTLSCSPISGHRSVSWYQQTPGQGLQFLFEYFSETQRNKGNFPGRFSGRQFSNSRSEMNVSTLELGDSALYLCASSLGFVGRTDTQYFGPGTRLTVL.

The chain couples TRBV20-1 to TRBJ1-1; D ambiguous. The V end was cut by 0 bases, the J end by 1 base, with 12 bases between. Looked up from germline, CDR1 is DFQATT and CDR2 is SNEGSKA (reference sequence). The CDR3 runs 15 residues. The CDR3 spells CSARDWRAANTEAFF. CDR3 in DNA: TGCAGTGCTAGAGATTGGAGGGCAGCGAACACTGAAGCTTTCTTT.

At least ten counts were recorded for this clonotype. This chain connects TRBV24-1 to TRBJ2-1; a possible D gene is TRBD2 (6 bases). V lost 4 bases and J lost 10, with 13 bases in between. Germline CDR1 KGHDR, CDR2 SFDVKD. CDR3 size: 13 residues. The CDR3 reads CATSEGTRAEQFF. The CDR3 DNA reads TGTGCCACCAGTGAGGGGACTCGCGCGGAGCAGTTCTTC.

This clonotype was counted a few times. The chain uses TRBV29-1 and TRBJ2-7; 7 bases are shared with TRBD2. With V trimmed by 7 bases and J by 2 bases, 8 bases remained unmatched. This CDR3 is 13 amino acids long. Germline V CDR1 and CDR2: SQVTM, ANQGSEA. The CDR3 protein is CSASLAGAYEQYF. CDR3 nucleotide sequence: TGCAGCGCCTCTCTGGCGGGGGCCTACGAGCAGTACTTC.

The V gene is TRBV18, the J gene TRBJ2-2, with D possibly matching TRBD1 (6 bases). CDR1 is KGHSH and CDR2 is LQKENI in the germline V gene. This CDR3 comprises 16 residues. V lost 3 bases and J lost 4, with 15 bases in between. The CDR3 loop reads CASSPFVDRSTGELFF. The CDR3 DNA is TGTGCCAGCTCACCGTTCGTCGACAGGAGCACCGGGGAGCTGTTTTTT.

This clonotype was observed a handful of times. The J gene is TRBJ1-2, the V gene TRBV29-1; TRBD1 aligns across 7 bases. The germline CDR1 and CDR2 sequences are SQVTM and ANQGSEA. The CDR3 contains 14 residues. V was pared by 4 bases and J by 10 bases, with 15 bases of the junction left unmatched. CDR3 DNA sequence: TGCAGCGTTGGGCCGACAGGGTTGGCTTCTGACTACACCTTC. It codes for CSVGPTGLASDYTF.

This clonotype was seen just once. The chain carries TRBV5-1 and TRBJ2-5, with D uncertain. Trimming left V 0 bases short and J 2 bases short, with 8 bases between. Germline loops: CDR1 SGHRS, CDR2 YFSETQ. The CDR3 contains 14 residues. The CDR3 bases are TGCGCCAGCAGCTTGGCCCAGCGTCAAGAGACCCAGTACTTC. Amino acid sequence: CASSLAQRQETQYF.

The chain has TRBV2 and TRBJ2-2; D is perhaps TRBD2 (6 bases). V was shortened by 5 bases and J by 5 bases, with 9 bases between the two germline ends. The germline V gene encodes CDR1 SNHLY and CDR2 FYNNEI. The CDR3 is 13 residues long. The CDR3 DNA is TGTGCCAGCAGTTCCGCGGGGACCGGGGAGCTGTTTTTT. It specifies CASSSAGTGELFF.

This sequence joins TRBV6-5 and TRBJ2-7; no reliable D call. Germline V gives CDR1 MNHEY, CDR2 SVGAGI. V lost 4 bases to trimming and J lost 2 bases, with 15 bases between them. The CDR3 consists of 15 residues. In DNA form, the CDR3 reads TGTGCCAGCAGTTCCCAGACCTACGGAACCTACGAGCAGTACTTC. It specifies CASSSQTYGTYEQYF.

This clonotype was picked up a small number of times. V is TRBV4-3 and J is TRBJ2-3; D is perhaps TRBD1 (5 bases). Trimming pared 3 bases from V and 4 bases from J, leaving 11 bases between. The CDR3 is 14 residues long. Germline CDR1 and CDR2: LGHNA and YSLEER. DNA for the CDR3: TGCGCCAGCAGCCATACAGGAAAAGCAGATACGCAGTATTTT. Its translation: CASSHTGKADTQYF.

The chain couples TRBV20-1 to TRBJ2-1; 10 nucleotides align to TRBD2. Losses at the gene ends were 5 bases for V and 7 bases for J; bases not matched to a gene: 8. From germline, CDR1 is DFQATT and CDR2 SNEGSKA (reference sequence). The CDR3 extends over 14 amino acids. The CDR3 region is CSALSGRAENEQFF. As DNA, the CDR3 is TGCAGTGCTCTAAGCGGGAGGGCGGAGAATGAGCAGTTCTTC.

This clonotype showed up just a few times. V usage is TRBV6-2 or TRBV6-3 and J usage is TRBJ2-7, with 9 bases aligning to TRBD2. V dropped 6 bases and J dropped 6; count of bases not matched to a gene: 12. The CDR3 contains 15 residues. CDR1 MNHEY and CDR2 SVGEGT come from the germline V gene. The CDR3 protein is CASRSGGNLSGEQYF. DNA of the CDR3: TGTGCCAGCAGAAGCGGGGGGAACCTCTCGGGCGAGCAGTACTTC.

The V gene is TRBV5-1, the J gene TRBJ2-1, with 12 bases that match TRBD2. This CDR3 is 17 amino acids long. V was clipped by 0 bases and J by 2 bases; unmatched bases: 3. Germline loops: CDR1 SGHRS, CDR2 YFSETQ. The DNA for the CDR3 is TGCGCCAGCAGCTTGGTAGGACTAGCGGGAACCTACAATGAGCAGTTCTTC. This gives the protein CASSLVGLAGTYNEQFF.

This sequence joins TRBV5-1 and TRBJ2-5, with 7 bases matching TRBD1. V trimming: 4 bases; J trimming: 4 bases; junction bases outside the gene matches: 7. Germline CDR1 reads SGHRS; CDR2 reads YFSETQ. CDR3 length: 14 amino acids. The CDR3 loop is CASSPGQAPETQYF. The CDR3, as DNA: TGCGCCAGCAGCCCCGGACAGGCCCCAGAGACCCAGTACTTC.

The CDR3 reads CASSSPVGGKNEQFF. The CDR3 DNA reads as TGTGCCAGCAGTTCACCGGTAGGGGGAAAGAATGAGCAGTTCTTC. V usage is TRBV12-3 or TRBV12-4 and J usage is TRBJ2-1, with D tentatively TRBD1 (6 bases). The CDR3 length is 15 residues. The V end was cut by 4 bases, the J end by 7 bases, with 17 bases between.

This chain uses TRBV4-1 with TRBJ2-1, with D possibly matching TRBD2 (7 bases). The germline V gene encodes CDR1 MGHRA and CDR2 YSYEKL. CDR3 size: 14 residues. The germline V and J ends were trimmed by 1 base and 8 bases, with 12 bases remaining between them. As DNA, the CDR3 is TGCGCCAGCAGCCAAGTTCGGGGGGCTGATGAGCAGTTCTTC. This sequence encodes CASSQVRGADEQFF.

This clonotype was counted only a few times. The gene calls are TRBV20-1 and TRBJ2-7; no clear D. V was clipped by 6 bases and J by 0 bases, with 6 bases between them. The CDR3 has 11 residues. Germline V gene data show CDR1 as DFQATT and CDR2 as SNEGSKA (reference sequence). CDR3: CSAHVSYEQYF. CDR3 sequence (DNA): TGCAGTGCCCACGTCTCCTACGAGCAGTACTTC.

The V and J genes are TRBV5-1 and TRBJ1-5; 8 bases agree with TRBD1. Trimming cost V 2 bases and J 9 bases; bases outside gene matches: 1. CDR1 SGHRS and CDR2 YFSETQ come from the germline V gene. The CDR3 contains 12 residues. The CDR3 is CASSFDRGPQHF. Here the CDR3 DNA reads TGCGCCAGCAGCTTCGACAGGGGGCCCCAGCATTTT. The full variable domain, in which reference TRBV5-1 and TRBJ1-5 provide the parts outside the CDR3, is KAGVTQTPRYLIKTRGQQVTLSCSPISGHRSVSWYQQTPGQGLQFLFEYFSETQRNKGNFPGRFSGRQFSNSRSEMNVSTLELGDSALYLCASSFDRGPQHFGDGTRLSIL.